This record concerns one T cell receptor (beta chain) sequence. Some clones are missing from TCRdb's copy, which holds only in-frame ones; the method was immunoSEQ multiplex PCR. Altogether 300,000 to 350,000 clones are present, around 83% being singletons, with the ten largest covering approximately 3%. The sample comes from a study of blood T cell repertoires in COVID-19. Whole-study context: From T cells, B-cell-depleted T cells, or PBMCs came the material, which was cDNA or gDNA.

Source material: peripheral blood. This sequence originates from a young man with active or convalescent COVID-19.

CDR3 region: CASSLAVAGTGNTIYF. The CDR3 DNA follows: TGCGCCAGCAGCTTGGCCGTGGCAGGTACTGGAAACACCATATATTTT. The V and J genes are TRBV5-1 and TRBJ1-3; D ambiguous. V shed 0 bases and J shed 2 bases, with 12 bases lying between them. Germline V CDR1 and CDR2: SGHRS, YFSETQ. The length of the CDR3 is 16 residues.